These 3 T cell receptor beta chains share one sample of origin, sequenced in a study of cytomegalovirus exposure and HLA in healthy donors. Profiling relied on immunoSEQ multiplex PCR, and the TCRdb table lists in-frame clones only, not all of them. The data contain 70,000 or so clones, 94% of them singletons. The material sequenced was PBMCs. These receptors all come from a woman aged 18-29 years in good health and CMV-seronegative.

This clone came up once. The CDR3 nucleotides read TGTGCCAGCAGCGAGAGGACAGGGAATTCACCCCTCCACTTT. Protein: CASSERTGNSPLHF. V and J are TRBV9 and TRBJ1-6; 8 bases agree with TRBD1. With 3 bases clipped from V and 7 bases from J, the junction kept 3 bases outside the gene matches. This CDR3 comprises 14 residues. The germline V gene has CDR1 SGDLS and CDR2 YYNGEE.

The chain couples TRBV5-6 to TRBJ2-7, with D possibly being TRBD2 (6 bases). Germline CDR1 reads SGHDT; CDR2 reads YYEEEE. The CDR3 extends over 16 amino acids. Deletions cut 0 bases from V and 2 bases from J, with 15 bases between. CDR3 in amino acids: CASSLDGTQVTYEQYF. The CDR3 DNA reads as TGTGCCAGCAGCTTGGACGGGACTCAAGTTACCTACGAGCAGTACTTC. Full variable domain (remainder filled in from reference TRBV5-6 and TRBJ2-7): DAGVTQSPTHLIKTRGQQVTLRCSPKSGHDTVSWYQQALGQGPQFIFQYYEEEERQRGNFPDRFSGHQFPNYSSELNVNALLLGDSALYLCASSLDGTQVTYEQYFGPGTRLTVT.

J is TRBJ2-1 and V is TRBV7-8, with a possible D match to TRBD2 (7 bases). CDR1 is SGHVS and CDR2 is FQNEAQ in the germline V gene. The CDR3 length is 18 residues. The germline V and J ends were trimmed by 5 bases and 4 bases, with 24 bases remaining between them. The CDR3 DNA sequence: TGTGCCAGCAGCGGGGGCGGGAGCGGGACCTCAGGATACAATGAGCAGTTCTTC. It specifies CASSGGGSGTSGYNEQFF.